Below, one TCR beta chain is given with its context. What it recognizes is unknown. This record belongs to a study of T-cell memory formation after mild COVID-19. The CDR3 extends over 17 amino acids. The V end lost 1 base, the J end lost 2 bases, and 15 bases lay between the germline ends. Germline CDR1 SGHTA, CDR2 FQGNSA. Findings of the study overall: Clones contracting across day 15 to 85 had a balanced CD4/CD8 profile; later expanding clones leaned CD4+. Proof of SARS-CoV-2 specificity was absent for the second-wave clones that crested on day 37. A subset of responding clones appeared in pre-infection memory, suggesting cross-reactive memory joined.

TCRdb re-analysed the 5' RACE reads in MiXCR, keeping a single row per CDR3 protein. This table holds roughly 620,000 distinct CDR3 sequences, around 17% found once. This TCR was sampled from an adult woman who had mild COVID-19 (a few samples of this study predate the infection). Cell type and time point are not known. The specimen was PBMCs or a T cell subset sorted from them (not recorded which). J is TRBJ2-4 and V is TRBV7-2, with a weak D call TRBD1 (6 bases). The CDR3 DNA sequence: TGTGCCAGCAGCTTAGGCTCATCAGGGGTAACCAAAAACATTCAGTACTTC. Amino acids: CASSLGSSGVTKNIQYF.